This is a list of T cell receptor beta chains from one sample in a study of blood T cell repertoires in COVID-19. Measured with immunoSEQ multiplex PCR; TCRdb has only the in-frame clones, and not every one. The data show a few hundred thousand clones, approximately 80% seen once. Source material: peripheral blood. These receptors originate from a middle-aged man who had recovered from COVID-19. Both conserved end residues are part of each CDR3. Fields, in order: J gene, V gene, CDR3 protein.

J: TRBJ1-2
V: TRBV19
CDR3: CASGVGGNTF

J: TRBJ2-3
V: TRBV5-1
CDR3: CASSLGPSGTSTDTQYF

J: TRBJ2-7
V: TRBV7-2
CDR3: CASSQQTSEYEQYF

J: TRBJ2-2
V: TRBV9
CDR3: CASSGGVGGNTGELFF

J: TRBJ2-5
V: TRBV3-1/TRBV3-2
CDR3: CASSPHGQGGETQYF

J: TRBJ2-7
V: TRBV2
CDR3: CASSLTSRRSYEQYF

J: TRBJ1-5
V: TRBV19
CDR3: CASSTGLSQPQHF

J: TRBJ2-2
V: TRBV14
CDR3: CASSRDPGTGNTGELFF

J: TRBJ2-4
V: TRBV10-3
CDR3: CAISAGTGVNIQYF

J: TRBJ1-6
V: TRBV28
CDR3: CASSLGAHSPLHF

J: TRBJ1-3
V: TRBV30
CDR3: CAWSVLLRGSGNTIYF

J: TRBJ2-5
V: TRBV7-2
CDR3: CASSLASSGGLETQYF

J: TRBJ2-7
V: TRBV19
CDR3: CASSKTFRGDEQYF

J: TRBJ1-1
V: TRBV9
CDR3: CASSNNPGGTEAFF

J: TRBJ2-1
V: TRBV15
CDR3: CATSRWTSGRGDEQFF

J: TRBJ2-7
V: TRBV2
CDR3: CASSVGLAGGPYEQYF

J: TRBJ2-7
V: TRBV14
CDR3: CASSPRIEGEQYF

J: TRBJ2-1
V: TRBV13
CDR3: CASSLTGLAGYNEQFF